This T cell receptor (beta chain) stems from a study of CD8 T cells in Susac syndrome. Germline lookup yields CDR1 MNHNS and CDR2 SASEGT. Trimming removed 7 bases at V and 6 bases at J, with 12 bases between. This CDR3 has 13 amino acids. The patients serving as multiple sclerosis controls were treatment-naive. They had stable or active relapsing-remitting disease and fulfilled revised McDonald criteria. With random hexamers, reverse transcription was performed on 0.5 to 1 ug of RNA. With immunoSEQ multiplex PCR, TCR beta CDR3 was amplified across 54 Vbeta and 13 Jbeta. One entry per CDR3 protein results from TCRdb running MiXCR on the immunoSEQ multiplex PCR reads. The sample lists almost 450,000 distinct CDR3 sequences; around 85% were seen once.

The source material was CD8+ T cells from PBMCs. The source of this sequence is a human donor with multiple sclerosis. The V gene is TRBV6-1, the J gene TRBJ2-2; tentative D call: TRBD2 (6 bases). The DNA for the CDR3 is TGTGCCAGCACTCCTAGCGAGGCCGGGGAGCTGTTTTTT. Protein product: CASTPSEAGELFF.